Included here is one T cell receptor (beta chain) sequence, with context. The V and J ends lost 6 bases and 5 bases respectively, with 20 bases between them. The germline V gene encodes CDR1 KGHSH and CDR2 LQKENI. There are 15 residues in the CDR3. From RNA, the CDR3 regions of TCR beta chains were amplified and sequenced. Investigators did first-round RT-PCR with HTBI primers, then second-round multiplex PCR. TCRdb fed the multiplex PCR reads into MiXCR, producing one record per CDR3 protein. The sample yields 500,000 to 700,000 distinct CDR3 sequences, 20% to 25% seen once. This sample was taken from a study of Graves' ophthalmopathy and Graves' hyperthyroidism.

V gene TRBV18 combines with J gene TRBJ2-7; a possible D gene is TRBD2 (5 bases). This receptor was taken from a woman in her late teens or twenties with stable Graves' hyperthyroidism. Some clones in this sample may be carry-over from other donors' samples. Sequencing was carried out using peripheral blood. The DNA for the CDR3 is TGTGCCAGCTCTCTTGGGTCCGGGAAAGGTGACGAGCAGTACTTC. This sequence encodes CASSLGSGKGDEQYF. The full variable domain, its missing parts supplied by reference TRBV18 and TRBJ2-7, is NAGVMQNPRHLVRRRGQEARLRCSPMKGHSHVYWYRQLPEEGLKFMVYLQKENIIDESGMPKERFSAEFPKEGPSILRIQQVVRGDSAAYFCASSLGSGKGDEQYFGPGTRLTVT.